The table lists the clone carrying this TCR beta chain with a few counts. This sample stems from a study of identical twins. TCRdb re-derived calls from the 5' RACE reads in MiXCR, one entry per CDR3 protein. Among around 550,000 distinct CDR3 sequences listed, about 16% were seen once. The CDR3 spans 13 residues. Germline V gives CDR1 SQVTM, CDR2 ANQGSEA. J gave up 7 bases and V 8 bases, and 11 bases lay outside the gene matches. The same data also went into a second study, on yellow fever vaccine responses in identical twins.

The TCR was taken from a woman aged 18 to 35 in good health. What was sequenced was CD4+ T cells sorted from blood. The V and J genes are TRBV29-1 and TRBJ2-1; TRBD2 agrees at 7 bases. The CDR3, as DNA: TGCAGCATAGGGACTACCTCGTGGAATGAGCAGTTCTTC. It encodes CSIGTTSWNEQFF.